The clone carrying this T cell receptor (beta chain) was observed at least ten times. This record comes from a study of T cells in Graves' hyperthyroidism and ophthalmopathy. V was cut by 3 bases and J by 1 base, with 7 bases left in between. The CDR3 runs to 13 residues. CDR1 is SQVTM and CDR2 is ANQGSEA in the germline V gene. The TCR beta CDR3 regions underwent amplification using RNA transcripts as the source. In the first-round RT-PCR of the TCR CDR3, the HTBI primer set was used. TCRdb used MiXCR to reprocess the multiplex PCR reads, holding one entry per CDR3 protein. The sample has more than 300,000 distinct CDR3 sequences; about 18% are singletons.

The TCR sequence derives from a woman in her twenties or thirties with Graves' hyperthyroidism that later progressed to Graves' ophthalmopathy. The material sequenced was blood. The gene calls are TRBV29-1 and TRBJ2-1; D is unresolved. This chain's CDR3 is CSVEIGSYNEQFF. CDR3 DNA sequence: TGCAGCGTTGAGATTGGGTCCTACAATGAGCAGTTCTTC.